This TCR beta chain was profiled in a study of cytomegalovirus exposure and HLA in healthy donors (dated by TCRdb to 2017 to 2019). About the study as a whole: In an earlier analysis of under 600 of the donors, 276 Gb of sequence data and roughly 100 million unique TCR beta sequences from 180 million or so T cells were reported. An early release that covered more than 550 HLA-typed donors contained around 300 gigabases of sequencing data and approximately 85 million unique TCR sequences. The genetic ancestry cluster associated with self-reported Caucasian donors included about 81% of the 398 genotyped donors. The aim of the study was to test whether cataloging public T cell receptors could identify signatures of past pathogen exposure. The study profiled the T cell repertoires of approximately 700 subjects by immunosequencing and related them to cytomegalovirus serostatus. In addition to the first cohort of roughly 700 subjects, a separate validation cohort of about 120 different subjects was used. To predict cytomegalovirus infection status, the study brought together high-throughput TCR immunosequencing, statistical association of individual TCRs with disease status, and machine learning. A later analysis re-examined previously published TCR beta repertoires from 600 to 700 donors and added high-resolution HLA genotyping to investigate patterns of TCR occurrence. The later analysis used no new phenotypic data to find candidate immune exposures, relying instead on TCR beta sequences and their occurrence across donors. In an earlier analysis of roughly 600 of the donors, high-throughput TCR beta sequencing was used to judge whether each TCR beta V gene segment behaved as functional or pseudogenic. Donor age, sex, ethnicity and CMV serostatus were collected together with the repertoire data. A later genetic analysis used genome-wide SNP genotypes for about 65% of the roughly 670 donors, treating that subset as a discovery cohort. All discovery cohort repertoires had been generated using a single sequencing platform. Both class I and class II loci were covered by HLA typing, at four-digit resolution. Typing coverage varied by locus: about 620-630 donors for A, B, C, DRB1 and DQB1; approximately 520 for DQA1; more than 600 for DPA1; 400 to 480 for DPB1. Several DR-DQ haplotypes were treated as single units for association and clustering because of strong linkage in the cohort. Among 398 genotyped donors of the cohort, an average of about 240,000 unique TCR beta nucleotide sequences were sequenced per donor, roughly 18% of them non-productive. What the research found in general, with its limitations: In a later analysis, the rate of TCR association differed among HLA loci, with DRB1 alleles having the most associated TCRs and HLA-C alleles having the fewest. In vitro tests confirmed that a few of the cytomegalovirus-associated TCR beta chains recognize cytomegalovirus antigens. Specific HLA alleles were associated with roughly 17,000 TCR beta sequences at a false discovery rate of 0.05 in a later analysis. Sequencing depth was assumed to be roughly uniform across donors in the presence/absence analyses, though that assumption may not hold. A later genetic analysis associated a missense DCLRE1C variant with V-gene and J-gene trimming of TCR beta chains, and an independent cohort replicated the association. The sequencing pipeline was judged likely to have produced a cluster of highly shared sequence variants as a technical artifact. Several of the top co-occurrence clusters appeared to be linked to parvovirus B19, influenza, CMV and Epstein-Barr virus, according to a later analysis. A further reported finding was that TCR beta sequences accurately predicted the HLA-A and HLA-B alleles for most subjects in the first cohort. Assigning TCR associations to individual alleles was difficult when HLA alleles, especially DR and DQ, strongly co-occurred. In a later analysis, HLA-associated TCR beta chains were found to be more clonally expanded and to have lower generation probabilities than equally common non-associated chains. The authors suggested that the approach could potentially be extended to other disease states and immunological phenotypes. The cohort was sequenced for TCR beta chains only, and without alpha or paired-chain data the features that could be detected were limited. Because HLA typing was unavailable for some donors at each locus, only the typed subset was used in association tests. Cytomegalovirus status was reported to be diagnosed by the classifier with high specificity and sensitivity in both the original and validation cohorts. The earlier analysis of almost 600 of the donors excluded seventeen rarely observed V segments, including chromosome 9 orphons, because counts were too low. Immune exposure information for the cohort was limited to CMV serostatus. Linkage disequilibrium might explain the correlated functional status among segregating V segments, but an unknown experimental factor could not be ruled out. The 87-base-pair reads could not distinguish some IMGT-functional V segments, including TRBV6-2 and TRBV6-3, so those segments were excluded. According to a later genetic analysis, donors in an Asian-associated ancestry cluster had fewer N-insertions in productive TCRs than the approximately 650-donor mean. In an earlier analysis of approximately 590 of the donors, most TCR beta V segments were observed in productive rearrangements about 90% or about 30% of the time, broadly matching IMGT annotations. In the study, around 150 TCR beta chains were listed as associated with cytomegalovirus. A later analysis found that most CMV-associated TCR beta chains appeared HLA-restricted, with HLA associations seemingly driven largely by CMV exposure. While some public TCRs were present in many individuals, most TCR sequences turned up only very rarely across donors.

At the junction V is shortened by 6 bases and J by 0 bases; bases outside the gene matches: 5. The CDR3 spans 15 residues, from the cysteine through the phenylalanine. Solely the CDR3 DNA is kept, with 45 bases framed from the first base. Per the germline V gene, MDHEN is the CDR1 and SYDVKM is the CDR2. This clone was observed a few times. No cognate antigen has been identified for it. Base qualities were left out, and no much larger clone turns up one base away. Preparation of the library involved the immunoSEQ multiplex PCR assay. The multiplex PCR relied on a mix of 60 forward primers for TCR Vbeta segments and 13 reverse primers for TCR Jbeta segments. Amplification of the CDR3 region of rearranged TCR beta genes was performed with a multiplex PCR assay on genomic DNA. On the Illumina HiSeq System, the amplified TCR beta libraries were sequenced as 87-base-pair reads. As for the original processing: A later analysis tallied around 80 million unique TCR beta chains across the 666 repertoires, and around 9.9 million of those chains were shared by two or more donors. A nearest-neighbor algorithm error-corrected the raw reads and collapsed the reads into unique sequences, merging closely related sequences to remove PCR and sequencing errors. To assign V, D and J gene segments, CDR3 sequences were aligned to IMGT reference sequences. For a sequence to be retained, a match of at least six nucleotides was required to both a V gene segment and a J gene segment. Rearrangements were classified as productive when the CDR3 lacked stop codons and remained in frame with V and J, and all other rearrangements were classified as non-productive. CDR3 was defined according to IMGT convention as the region running from the second conserved V-encoded cysteine to the conserved J-encoded phenylalanine. The earlier analysis of more than 450 of the donors excluded sequences that lacked an unambiguous match to a single V gene segment. An earlier analysis of roughly 590 of the donors called V segments functional above 56.7% productive rearrangements and segregating when the between-donor standard deviation exceeded 5%. A statistical classification framework was developed to diagnose cytomegalovirus status using the catalog of TCR beta chain sequences. A later analysis assigned V and J genes by comparing TCR nucleotide sequences with IMGT/GENE-DB human TR gene sequences. A later analysis assigned CDR3 sequences and most-parsimonious VDJ recombination scenarios with the TCRdist pipeline. In a later analysis, each TCR beta chain was defined by its CDR3 amino acid sequence together with its V-gene family, and reads without a unique V-gene family were excluded. As a way to deal with suspected cross-contamination and a sequencing artifact, a later analysis dropped over 550 nucleotide sequences that were highly shared and had low generation probability. For each public chain, a later analysis derived a clonal expansion index from normalized ranks of inferred template counts within each repertoire. A later analysis computed generation probabilities with a VDJ recombination model fitted to out-of-frame rearrangements, and checked the results against IGoR. In a later analysis, hypergeometric tests were used to score TCR-TCR, TCR-HLA and TCR-CMV co-occurrence, with a repertoire-size bias correction applied to TCR pairs. A later analysis estimated false discovery rates by permuting HLA or CMV assignments 20 times. In a later analysis, co-occurring TCRs were grouped using DBSCAN, with TCRdist sequence similarity added in when clustering inside HLA-allele-positive subsets. Co-occurrence clustering excluded repertoires with fewer than 30,000 or more than 120,000 public chains, plus five with anomalous nucleotide sharing. TCRdb carries this immuneACCESS record with in-frame sequences only. Its versions omit some clonotypes, under half of them owing to an unresolved V gene in the studies checked, with the rest unexplained. For V, J and clone size, that table is used; D and trimming come from the DNA. This sample lists tens of thousands of clones; roughly a tenth were detected once. Approximately 24% of the sample is taken by the ten largest.

The cohort consisted of 650 to 850 healthy bone marrow donors. At the time of sampling, all cohort members were nominally healthy, though unrecorded immune exposures were likely present. The donor was CMV seropositive and belonged to the group of more than 250 seropositive cohort members. A peripheral blood sample was collected from each donor, and TCR beta sequencing was performed on peripheral blood mononuclear cells. The Qiagen DNeasy Blood Extraction Kit was used to extract genomic DNA from the blood cell samples. The rearranged chain carries TRBV28 and TRBJ2-3; TRBD2 matches 8 bases in the middle. Sequencing used PBMCs. The sequence was collected from a man aged 55 to 70 in good health and CMV-seropositive. The nucleotide sequence is TGTGCCAGCAGCTCATTAGCGGGGAGCACAGATACGCAGTATTTT. It is translated as CASSSLAGSTDTQYF. Reference TRBV28 and TRBJ2-3 genes cover what lies past the CDR3, so the full variable domain is DVKVTQSSRYLVKRTGEKVFLECVQDMDHENMFWYRQDPGLGLRLIYFSYDVKMKEKGDIPEGYSVSREKKERFSLILESASTNQTSMYLCASSSLAGSTDTQYFGPGTRLTVL.